This T cell receptor beta chain was identified in a study of blood T cell repertoires in COVID-19 (dated by TCRdb to 2018 to 2021). With respect to the entire study: The collaborator samples originated in the United States, Italy and Spain and spanned the acute and convalescent phases of COVID-19. The repertoires were released in a freely available public database meant as a resource for research on the immune response to SARS-CoV-2. Deeply sampled blood TCRbeta repertoires from subjects exposed to, actively infected with, or recovered from COVID-19 were included in the dataset. HLA class I and class II types, where available, came from metadata supplied by the sample provider rather than from assay-based typing. The prospective study material was composed of cDNA or gDNA derived from T cells, B-cell-depleted T cells, or PBMCs. The sample metadata nearly always contained a de-identified subject ID, COVID-19 status, age in years and sex. The samples were drawn from the first 160 participants of the ongoing ImmuneRACE study and from over a thousand subjects provided by 6 global collaborators. Study-wide findings and limitations: The amount of clinical and demographic metadata varied by source and participant and was provided uncurated.

Remarks on this clone: Its target antigen remains unknown. No much larger clone is present one base from it, and per-base qualities are unavailable.

The germline V end is reduced by 4 bases and the J end by 9 bases; junction bases left unmatched: 10. The CDR3 covers 15 residues, taking in both the cysteine and the phenylalanine. Kept here is only the CDR3 DNA, which spans 45 bases and is read in frame from base 1. For CDR1 and CDR2, the germline V gene (reference sequence) lists LNHNV and YYDKDF. The immunoSEQ Assay, a bias-controlled multiplex PCR, was used to amplify TCRbeta CDR3 regions from genomic DNA. The study's processing was this. The number of nucleated cells in each sample was estimated by amplification of reference gene primers within the assay. Sequence reads were collapsed and filtered to measure the absolute abundance of every unique TCRbeta CDR3 rearrangement. For each sample, productive Simpson clonality was calculated by taking the square root of Simpson's diversity index across productive rearrangements. TCRdb stores this immuneACCESS table with in-frame sequences only. Part of the clones is absent; in the studies checked, under half of the shortfall reflects unresolved V genes, and no reason is known for the rest. From that table come the V and J calls and clone size; the DNA was used to work out D and trimming. Here the sample has around 150,000 clones; 86% occur a single time. In total, the top ten clones hold less than 3.5% of the sample.

Each collaborating institution followed its own protocols to collect whole blood in K2EDTA tubes. Collaborator samples were shipped for TCRbeta analysis as frozen whole blood, isolated PBMCs, or DNA extracted from either sample type. This receptor was identified in a man aged 70-80 years with acute or convalescent COVID-19. The sample taken for sequencing was peripheral blood. This receptor chain uses TRBV15 and TRBJ2-1, with 9 junctional bases fitting TRBD2. For the CDR3, the sequence is CATSKPSGVMSEQFF. The sequence in DNA is TGTGCCACCAGCAAACCTAGCGGGGTCATGAGTGAGCAGTTCTTC.